The next 27 T cell receptor beta chains were all read from a single sample in a study of T-cell reconstitution after alpha-beta-depleted transplantation in children. TCRbeta library construction was performed incorporating unique molecular identifiers. TCRdb itself ran the PCR reads through MiXCR, one entry per CDR3 protein. This sample has roughly 66,000 distinct CDR3 sequences, with approximately 4.4% found just once. The sample was PBMCs, mostly from graft donor cells, taken 180 days after TCRalphabeta/CD19-depleted stem cell transplant. The origin of the receptors is a boy in the first two years of life who had a stem cell transplant for acute myeloid leukemia, so the T cells may come from the graft donor.

In this sample, this clonotype turned up many times. The gene calls are TRBV12-3 or TRBV12-4 and TRBJ2-5; D possibly corresponds to TRBD2 (5 bases). Trimming shortened V by 3 bases and J by 4 bases, and 12 bases separated the two germline ends. The length of the CDR3 is 14 residues. The CDR3: CASSFVEAGETQYF. The CDR3 DNA is TGTGCCAGCAGTTTCGTAGAGGCGGGAGAGACCCAGTACTTC.

This clonotype came up a few times. V usage is TRBV20-1 and J usage is TRBJ2-7; 7 positions agree with TRBD2. CDR1 and CDR2 (germline): DFQATT, SNEGSKA (reference sequence). The length of the CDR3 is 14 residues. V was clipped by 1 base and J by 0 bases; unmatched bases: 3. The CDR3 region has the DNA TGCAGTGCTAGAGGGGCTAGCGGCTCCTACGAGCAGTACTTC. Encoded protein: CSARGASGSYEQYF.

Ten or more counts support this clonotype. V usage is TRBV5-1 and J usage is TRBJ1-5; D is unresolved. V was shortened by 0 bases and J by 7 bases, with 8 bases between the two germline ends. The CDR3 covers 13 residues. In germline, CDR1 is SGHRS, CDR2 YFSETQ. The CDR3 coding sequence is TGCGCCAGCAGCTTGGCCCTAGGGCAGCCCCAGCATTTT. Encoded protein: CASSLALGQPQHF.

This clonotype has at least ten counts. V gene TRBV4-1 combines with J gene TRBJ2-1, with 7 bases identical to TRBD2. This CDR3 is 15 amino acids long. Germline values: CDR1 MGHRA, CDR2 YSYEKL. The trim removed 1 base at V and 6 bases at J, leaving 6 bases unmatched. CDR3 nucleotides: TGCGCCAGCAGCCAAGGTGGACTAGGGGCCAATGAGCAGTTCTTC. Residues: CASSQGGLGANEQFF.

Ten or more counts support this clonotype. The V gene is TRBV5-1, the J gene TRBJ2-3; TRBD2 matches at 7 bases. Trimming removed 0 bases from V and 5 bases from J; junction bases left unmatched: 12. The germline CDR1 and CDR2 sequences are SGHRS and YFSETQ. The CDR3 covers 17 residues. In DNA form, the CDR3 reads TGCGCCAGCAGCTTGGCTCAGGGAGGGGTGAAAGGAGATACGCAGTATTTT. The encoded protein is CASSLAQGGVKGDTQYF.

This clonotype was seen many times. This chain links TRBV7-9 with TRBJ1-1, with a possible D match to TRBD1 (5 bases). This CDR3 comprises 16 residues. Germline loops: CDR1 SEHNR, CDR2 FQNEAQ (reference sequence). The V end lost 0 bases, the J end lost 1 base, and 12 bases lay between the germline ends. CDR3 sequence: CASSLAWGTRNTEAFF. The CDR3 nucleotides read TGTGCCAGCAGCTTAGCCTGGGGCACCAGGAACACTGAAGCTTTCTTT. Variable domain in full (rest from reference TRBV7-9 and TRBJ1-1): DTGVSQNPRHKITKRGQNVTFRCDPISEHNRLYWYRQTLGQGPEFLTYFQNEAQLEKSRLLSDRFSAERPKGSFSTLEIQRTEQGDSAMYLCASSLAWGTRNTEAFFGQGTRLTVV.

This clonotype appeared many times. CDR3 DNA sequence: TGCAGCGTCCCCGGAGGGGGTTGGGGCTACACCTTC. Residues: CSVPGGGWGYTF. The chain employs TRBV29-1 and TRBJ1-2; TRBD1 is a possible D gene (6 bases). The ends were cut back, 6 bases at V and 8 bases at J, with 16 bases in the middle. The length of the CDR3 is 12 residues. Germline lookup yields CDR1 SQVTM and CDR2 ANQGSEA.

This clonotype was recorded at least ten times. This sequence joins TRBV18 and TRBJ2-3; D unresolved. V was clipped by 6 bases and J by 6 bases, with 10 bases between them. The CDR3 sequence is 12 residues long. Looked up from germline, CDR1 is KGHSH and CDR2 is LQKENI. The chain's CDR3 is CASSRLRDTQYF. The CDR3 DNA is TGTGCCAGCTCCCGACTGAGGGATACGCAGTATTTT.

In this sample, this clonotype turned up many times. The J gene is TRBJ2-5, the V gene TRBV3-1, with 8 bases matching TRBD2. This CDR3 has 17 residues. Germline CDR1 reads LGHDT; CDR2 reads YNNKEL (reference sequence). With 0 bases clipped from V and 0 bases from J, the junction kept 6 bases outside the gene matches. Here the CDR3 reads CASSQEKRGPYQETQYF. CDR3 nucleotide sequence: TGTGCCAGCAGCCAAGAAAAGCGGGGGCCTTACCAAGAGACCCAGTACTTC.

In this sample, this clonotype turned up many times. The V gene is TRBV7-6, the J gene TRBJ2-2; D unresolved. The CDR3 has 17 amino acids. CDR1 is SGHVS, CDR2 FNYEAQ, per germline. Trimming pared 2 bases from V and 2 bases from J, leaving 15 bases between. The CDR3 coding sequence is TGTGCCAGCAGCTTAATTGGACGGATACCTAACACCGGGGAGCTGTTTTTT. The encoded protein is CASSLIGRIPNTGELFF.

This clonotype was seen repeatedly, ten times or more. The rearrangement joins TRBV4-3 to TRBJ1-5; D possibly corresponds to TRBD1 (6 bases). CDR1 and CDR2 (germline): LGHNA, YSLEER. The CDR3 contains 15 residues. V was clipped by 0 bases and J by 6 bases, with 12 bases between them. The CDR3: CASSQDRGEGQPQHF. The DNA of the CDR3 is TGCGCCAGCAGCCAAGATAGGGGGGAGGGTCAGCCCCAGCATTTT.

The table lists this clonotype with many counts. The chain is built from TRBV25-1 and TRBJ2-5, with TRBD1 matching 7 bases. CDR1 MGHDK and CDR2 SYGVNS come from the germline V gene. There are 13 residues in the CDR3. V dropped 8 bases and J dropped 2; count of bases not matched to a gene: 5. Written as DNA, the CDR3 is TGTGCCAGCCACAGCAGGGGGCAAGAGACCCAGTACTTC. Residues: CASHSRGQETQYF.

In this sample, this clonotype turned up many times. The chain carries TRBV29-1 and TRBJ2-3; TRBD1 matches at 10 bases. CDR3 length equals 15 residues. Per the germline V gene, CDR1 is SQVTM and CDR2 is ANQGSEA. After removal of 8 bases from V and 5 bases from J, the junction contained 13 bases not matched to a gene. The CDR3 coding sequence is TGCAGCTCCTCGCGACCGACAGGGGGCGAAGATACGCAGTATTTT. It is translated as CSSSRPTGGEDTQYF.

This clonotype was seen repeatedly, ten times or more. The chain carries TRBV6-5 and TRBJ1-6; D gene unclear. V lost 0 bases to trimming and J lost 9 bases, with 12 bases between them. The germline gives CDR1 MNHEY, CDR2 SVGAGI. The CDR3 consists of 15 residues. The CDR3 coding sequence is TGTGCCAGCAGTTACTCACGGGGTCCAATTTCACCCCTCCACTTT. Encoded protein: CASSYSRGPISPLHF.

A few counts support this clonotype. A much larger clone sits a single nucleotide away, making a read error possible. This sequence joins TRBV12-3 or TRBV12-4 and TRBJ2-3, with 9 bases matching TRBD1. This CDR3 has 18 amino acids. The CDR3 coding sequence is TGTGCCATCAGTTTATCCGCGTTGGACAGGGGTAGGACAGATACGCAGTATTTT. It is translated as CAISLSALDRGRTDTQYF.

This clonotype was found many times. The chain uses TRBV12-3 or TRBV12-4 and TRBJ2-4; a possible D gene is TRBD2 (6 bases). The germline V and J ends were trimmed by 8 bases and 6 bases, with 11 bases remaining between them. The CDR3 loop spans 12 amino acids. The CDR3 loop is CASRRGLNIQYF. CDR3 bases: TGTGCCAGCCGGCGGGGCCTAAACATTCAGTACTTC.

Many counts were recorded for this clonotype. This chain links TRBV20-1 with TRBJ2-2; D possibly corresponds to TRBD1 (6 bases). The CDR3 loop spans 13 amino acids. The V gene lost 4 bases and the J gene lost 4 bases, with 10 bases spanning the gap. Germline V gene data show CDR1 as DFQATT and CDR2 as SNEGSKA (reference sequence). CDR3 residues: CSATRTATGELFF. The CDR3 DNA is TGCAGTGCTACCCGGACAGCCACCGGGGAGCTGTTTTTT.

This clonotype was detected many times. The chain couples TRBV7-9 to TRBJ2-5; TRBD2 matches 7 bases. From germline, CDR1 is SEHNR and CDR2 FQNEAQ (reference sequence). CDR3 length: 15 residues. The ends lost 6 bases at V and 4 bases at J; junction bases unmatched: 11. Here the CDR3 DNA reads TGTGCCAGCAGTCCTATCGTCCAGCGGGGAGAGACCCAGTACTTC. This codes for CASSPIVQRGETQYF.

The chain has TRBV5-1 and TRBJ2-3; possibly TRBD2 for D (6 bases). The CDR3 runs 16 residues. V was clipped by 1 base and J by 6 bases, with 18 bases between them. Per the germline V gene, CDR1 is SGHRS and CDR2 is YFSETQ. The CDR3 nucleotides are TGCGCCAGCAGCTTGTCCGCGGGGAACCCCCAGGATACGCAGTATTTT. Translated, it gives CASSLSAGNPQDTQYF.

This clonotype was found many times. This chain uses TRBV20-1 with TRBJ2-3, with TRBD2 matching 7 bases. Germline values: CDR1 DFQATT, CDR2 SNEGSKA (reference sequence). This CDR3 is built from 13 residues. V shed 5 bases, J shed 1 base, and the junction held 3 bases outside the gene matches. CDR3 sequence: CSADAGGTDTQYF. The CDR3 coding sequence is TGCAGTGCTGACGCGGGGGGCACAGATACGCAGTATTTT.

This clonotype was detected ten times or more. CDR3 bases: TGCGCCAGCAGCCAAGATACCCGGGACAGAGGGTATAATCAGCCCCAGCATTTT. Its translation is CASSQDTRDRGYNQPQHF. The chain has TRBV4-1 and TRBJ1-5; 7 nucleotides match TRBD1. The trim removed 0 bases at V and 4 bases at J, leaving 12 bases unmatched. Germline V gene data show CDR1 as MGHRA and CDR2 as YSYEKL. The CDR3 spans 18 residues.

Ten or more counts support this clonotype. The CDR3 nucleotides read TGTGCCAGCTCACCTACGATCGTAGATACGCAGTATTTT. Encoded protein: CASSPTIVDTQYF. The genes are TRBV18 and TRBJ2-3; D not resolved. The V end lost 3 bases, the J end lost 5 bases, and 9 bases lay between the germline ends. The CDR3 is 13 residues long. Germline CDR1 reads KGHSH; CDR2 reads LQKENI.

This clonotype was seen ten or more times. A junction boundary mismatches the germline segment, possibly from a read error. V and J are TRBV7-2 and TRBJ2-1; D may correspond to TRBD1 or TRBD2 (6 bases each). The CDR3 extends over 12 amino acids. In germline, CDR1 is SGHTA, CDR2 FQGNSA. The CDR3 DNA reads TGCGCCAGCAGCTTAGGGGGGCTTGAGCAGTTCTTC. It codes for CASSLGGLEQFF.

V is TRBV20-1 and J is TRBJ1-2, with unresolved D. Germline V gene data show CDR1 as DFQATT and CDR2 as SNEGSKA (reference sequence). The CDR3 has 13 residues. This CDR3 reads CRGRDPRNYGYTF. The CDR3 DNA follows: TGCAGGGGTAGAGATCCAAGGAACTATGGCTACACCTTC.

This clonotype was seen many times. The chain recombines TRBV12-5 with TRBJ1-5; maybe TRBD1 (6 bases). Per the germline V gene, CDR1 is LGHNT and CDR2 is FRNRAP. Trimming left V 5 bases short and J 3 bases short, with 14 bases between. The CDR3 sequence is 15 residues long. The CDR3 nucleotides are TGTGCTAGTGGTGTAACAGGGTTTGACAATCAGCCCCAGCATTTT. Encoded protein: CASGVTGFDNQPQHF. Using reference TRBV12-5 and TRBJ1-5 for the parts outside the CDR3, the full variable domain is DARVTQTPRHKVTEMGQEVTMRCQPILGHNTVFWYRQTMMQGLELLAYFRNRAPLDDSGMPKDRFSAEMPDATLATLKIQPSEPRDSAVYFCASGVTGFDNQPQHFGDGTRLSIL.

This clonotype has ten or more counts. V gene TRBV11-3 combines with J gene TRBJ2-2; TRBD1 or TRBD2 may be the D gene (6 bases each). Deletions cut 4 bases from V and 4 bases from J, with 13 bases between. This CDR3 has 15 amino acids. The V gene's germline CDR1 is SGHNT and CDR2 YENEEA. The CDR3 loop is CASSWHGGGTGELFF. The CDR3 nucleotides read TGTGCCAGCAGCTGGCACGGGGGCGGCACCGGGGAGCTGTTTTTT.

At least ten counts were recorded for this clonotype. The rearrangement joins TRBV12-3 or TRBV12-4 to TRBJ2-3; 8 bases are a match to TRBD2. This CDR3 comprises 15 residues. V lost 6 bases, J lost 2 bases, and 7 bases stayed unmatched. CDR3 sequence reads: CASSSRGGPTDTQYF. In DNA, the CDR3 is TGTGCCAGCAGCAGCCGGGGGGGCCCCACAGATACGCAGTATTTT.